The T cell receptor beta chain under discussion was sequenced for a study of early T cells in non-severe SARS-CoV-2 infection. Germline CDR1 and CDR2: MNHEY and SMNVEV (reference sequence). Trimming cost V 4 bases and J 10 bases; bases outside gene matches: 6. CDR3 length: 13 residues. TCRdb reanalysed the 5' RACE reads using MiXCR and keeps one entry per CDR3 protein. The sample contains some 27,000 distinct CDR3 sequences, 5.6% of which appear only once. This clonotype was seen at least ten times. Sequencing was performed on whole blood. V usage is TRBV27 and J usage is TRBJ2-1, with 8 bases identical to TRBD1. The clonotype was recovered from an adult who was a healthcare worker with PCR-confirmed SARS-CoV-2 infection or an uninfected control (not recorded which). The DNA for the CDR3 is TGTGCCAGCAGTTGGACAGGGTCGGGGGAGCAGTTCTTC. Translating gives CASSWTGSGEQFF.